This TCR beta chain was identified in a study of blood T cells in healthy people across ages. Study-wide results and caveats: Naive T cell percentage strongly correlated with TCR beta diversity.

Germline V gene data show CDR1 as SNHLY and CDR2 as FYNNEI. Trimming stripped 5 bases from V and 4 bases from J, with 21 bases between. CDR3 size: 16 residues. The second PCR ran 7 to 11 cycles with a sample-barcoded 5' primer and J-beta primers. TCRdb processed the 5' RACE reads anew with MiXCR; each CDR3 protein has one entry. The sample includes about a million distinct CDR3 sequences, about 48% of them seen just once. Comments on this clonotype: The antigen remains unidentified.

The source material was blood. This chain joins TRBV2 and TRBJ2-7; D is undetermined. The clonotype comes from a man under 40 in good health. DNA for the CDR3: TGTGCCAGCAGTTTCTCAATGGGCAGTACACGATACGAGCAGTACTTC. The encoded protein is CASSFSMGSTRYEQYF. Based on the CDR3 plus reference TRBV2 and TRBJ2-7, the full variable domain is EPEVTQTPSHQVTQMGQEVILRCVPISNHLYFYWYRQILGQKVEFLVSFYNNEISEKSEIFDDQFSVERPDGSNFTLKIRSTKLEDSAMYFCASSFSMGSTRYEQYFGPGTRLTVT.